Listed here are 28 T cell receptor beta chains from one sample, sequenced in a study of Ad26.COV2.S vaccination and SARS-CoV-2 variants. Treatment: roughly 19 received Ad26.COV2.S at low or high dose, single or two shots; about 5 received placebo; per-sample allocation not given. Sampling took place 63 days after the first vaccine or placebo injection. TCRdb's table, derived via immunoSEQ multiplex PCR, lists solely in-frame clones and lacks some. In the table there are hundreds of thousands of clones, roughly 90% of which are singletons. The specimen was peripheral blood, collected in a trial of Ad26.COV2.S vaccine versus placebo. All receptors come from a person aged 18-65 years who received the Ad26.COV2.S COVID-19 vaccine or a placebo.

Concerning this clone itself: Other DNA variants within this sample encode the same CDR3. The chain uses TRBV6-5 and TRBJ1-1; a possible D gene is TRBD1 (5 bases). V lost 2 bases and J 1 base, leaving 8 bases between the germline ends. CDR1 is MNHEY and CDR2 is SVGAGI in the germline V gene. The CDR3 extends over 14 amino acids. The CDR3 region has the DNA TGTGCCAGCAGTTACGAGGGGAGGAACACTGAAGCTTTCTTT. Amino acid sequence: CASSYEGRNTEAFF.

The chain is built from TRBV2 and TRBJ1-6; D might be TRBD1 (5 bases). The germline V and J ends were trimmed by 7 bases and 7 bases, with 11 bases remaining between them. There are 13 residues in the CDR3. Germline assignment: CDR1 SNHLY and CDR2 FYNNEI. CDR3 amino acids: CASTGDPNSPLHF. The CDR3 region has the DNA TGTGCCAGCACCGGGGACCCGAATTCACCCCTCCACTTT.

V gene TRBV4-1 combines with J gene TRBJ1-2, with no clear D. In germline, CDR1 is MGHRA, CDR2 YSYEKL. V was trimmed by 3 bases and J by 5 bases, leaving 16 bases between them. CDR3 size: 15 residues. In nucleotides, the CDR3 is TGCGCCAGCAGCCACGGGATTTCGACGGTGTATGGCTACACCTTC. This sequence encodes CASSHGISTVYGYTF.

This chain connects TRBV9 to TRBJ2-1; 7 nucleotides agree with TRBD1. The CDR3 is made up of 14 amino acids. V gave up 4 bases and J gave up 6 bases; unmatched junction bases: 7. CDR1 is SGDLS, CDR2 YYNGEE, per germline. The CDR3, as DNA: TGTGCCAGCAGCCTTAGGACAGGCGGCAATGAGCAGTTCTTC. Amino acids: CASSLRTGGNEQFF.

The table lists this clone with a few counts. This chain uses TRBV18 with TRBJ1-1; no definite D call. Germline CDR1 is KGHSH and CDR2 is LQKENI. The CDR3 totals 14 residues. The V gene lost 6 bases and the J gene lost 1 base, with 12 bases spanning the gap. CDR3: CASSNQQENTEAFF. The CDR3 DNA reads as TGTGCCAGCTCCAATCAACAAGAGAACACTGAAGCTTTCTTT.

The chain joins TRBV2 to TRBJ2-1; 8 bases map to TRBD2. The CDR3 consists of 15 residues. V lost 9 bases to trimming and J lost 0 bases; unmatched junction nucleotides: 7. Germline CDR1 SNHLY, CDR2 FYNNEI. CDR3 region: CASQLAESSYNEQFF. The CDR3 DNA is TGTGCCAGTCAACTAGCGGAAAGCTCCTACAATGAGCAGTTCTTC.

The chain uses TRBV7-2 and TRBJ2-5; no clear D gene. The CDR3 sequence is 13 residues long. Germline assignment: CDR1 SGHTA and CDR2 FQGNSA. Trimming shortened V by 1 base and J by 2 bases, and 5 bases separated the two germline ends. CDR3 bases: TGTGCCAGCAGCTTAGTGGAGCAAGAGACCCAGTACTTC. Amino acids: CASSLVEQETQYF.

The chain links TRBV4-2 to TRBJ1-6; D is uncertain. CDR3 length: 15 residues. The germline gives CDR1 LGHNA, CDR2 YNFKEQ. Trimming removed 0 bases at V and 7 bases at J, with 10 bases between. CDR3 bases: TGTGCCAGCAGCCAAGATCCAGCGTTAAATTCACCCCTCCACTTT. Translating gives CASSQDPALNSPLHF.

This clone was counted a few times. The genes are TRBV6-5 and TRBJ1-1, with 7 bases lining up with TRBD1. In germline, CDR1 is MNHEY, CDR2 SVGAGI. V shed 5 bases and J 4 bases; nucleotides not matched to a gene: 10. The CDR3 runs 15 residues. This CDR3 is CASSLQGGQGTEAFF. The CDR3 DNA sequence: TGTGCCAGCAGTCTCCAGGGGGGGCAGGGCACTGAAGCTTTCTTT.

The V and J genes are TRBV9 and TRBJ2-2, with 7 nucleotides matching TRBD1. Trimming at V came to 4 bases and at J to 2 bases, leaving 5 bases not matched to a gene. CDR1 and CDR2 from the germline V gene are SGDLS and YYNGEE. The CDR3 sequence is 15 residues long. The CDR3 loop is CASSSRTGNTGELFF. The CDR3 DNA reads TGTGCCAGCAGCTCCAGGACAGGAAACACCGGGGAGCTGTTTTTT.

This chain joins TRBV4-3 and TRBJ1-1; TRBD1 might be the D (6 bases). The CDR3 covers 14 residues. Trimming shortened V by 0 bases and J by 4 bases, and 9 bases separated the two germline ends. The germline V gene has CDR1 LGHNA and CDR2 YSLEER. CDR3 sequence reads: CASSQENRATEAFF. CDR3 bases: TGCGCCAGCAGCCAAGAAAACAGGGCCACTGAAGCTTTCTTT.

The gene calls are TRBV7-2 and TRBJ1-2, with 8 bases fitting TRBD1. The CDR3 has 15 residues. The germline gives CDR1 SGHTA, CDR2 FQGNSA. V shed 5 bases, J shed 4 bases, and the junction held 9 bases outside the gene matches. Here the CDR3 reads CASSTPDRVGYGYTF. CDR3 bases: TGTGCCAGCAGCACACCGGACAGGGTCGGCTATGGCTACACCTTC.

This clone was counted a single time. V and J are TRBV7-8 and TRBJ2-7, with 9 positions matching TRBD1. V lost 1 base, J lost 4 bases, and 5 bases stayed unmatched. CDR3 length equals 15 residues. Germline CDR1 is SGHVS and CDR2 is FQNEAQ. Written as DNA, the CDR3 is TGTGCCAGCAGCTTAGAAGGACAGGGGTTATACGAGCAGTACTTC. Translating gives CASSLEGQGLYEQYF.

The chain uses TRBV7-9 and TRBJ2-7, with D perhaps matching TRBD2 (6 bases). CDR3 size: 15 residues. Germline CDR1 SEHNR, CDR2 FQNEAQ (reference sequence). V was trimmed by 2 bases and J by 5 bases, leaving 16 bases between them. CDR3 DNA: TGTGCCAGCAGCTTACCGGATACGGGGGTCCACGAGCAGTACTTC. Translation: CASSLPDTGVHEQYF.

In regard to this clone: This sample also contains other DNA sequences that code for the same CDR3. The chain joins TRBV5-6 to TRBJ1-2; 7 bases are a match to TRBD1. This CDR3 is built from 13 residues. Germline V lookup: CDR1 SGHDT, CDR2 YYEEEE. Trimming cost V 4 bases and J 4 bases; bases outside gene matches: 4. The CDR3 bases are TGTGCCAGCAGCCTCGACAGGGCCTATGGCTACACCTTC. Its translation: CASSLDRAYGYTF. The full variable domain, in which reference TRBV5-6 and TRBJ1-2 provide the parts outside the CDR3, is DAGVTQSPTHLIKTRGQQVTLRCSPKSGHDTVSWYQQALGQGPQFIFQYYEEEERQRGNFPDRFSGHQFPNYSSELNVNALLLGDSALYLCASSLDRAYGYTFGSGTRLTVV.

V usage is TRBV5-1 and J usage is TRBJ2-1; 15 bases agree with TRBD2. This CDR3 contains 16 residues. Trimming cost V 0 bases and J 14 bases; bases outside gene matches: 9. Germline V lookup: CDR1 SGHRS, CDR2 YFSETQ. The CDR3 region has the DNA TGCGCCAGCAGCTTGGGGACTAGCGGGAGGGTGAAGAGGAAGTTCTTC. Translating it yields CASSLGTSGRVKRKFF.

The rearrangement joins TRBV24-1 to TRBJ2-3, with TRBD2 matching over 7 bases. Per germline, CDR1 KGHDR and CDR2 SFDVKD. This CDR3 region has 17 residues. Trimming cost V 2 bases and J 0 bases; bases outside gene matches: 7. In DNA form, the CDR3 reads TGTGCCACCAGTGATTGGGGTGGCGGGGGAAGCACAGATACGCAGTATTTT. Translation gives CATSDWGGGGSTDTQYF.

The chain employs TRBV7-9 and TRBJ2-5, with unresolved D. The ends were cut back, 6 bases at V and 2 bases at J, with 16 bases in the middle. This CDR3 comprises 15 residues. Germline CDR1 and CDR2: SEHNR and FQNEAQ (reference sequence). The CDR3 coding sequence is TGTGCCAGCAGACCCCGTCTAGGGCCTCAAGAGACCCAGTACTTC. This translates into CASRPRLGPQETQYF.

V and J are TRBV6-5 and TRBJ1-2; 9 nucleotides line up with TRBD1. The CDR3 runs 13 residues. V was clipped by 7 bases and J by 6 bases; unmatched bases: 6. The germline CDR1 and CDR2 sequences are MNHEY and SVGAGI. CDR3 bases: TGTGCCAGCACCAGACAGGGGGTGAATGGCTACACCTTC. As protein: CASTRQGVNGYTF.

The table lists this clone with a few counts. The chain has TRBV27 and TRBJ2-4; the match to TRBD1 covers 7 bases. The CDR3 extends over 16 amino acids. The germline V gene encodes CDR1 MNHEY and CDR2 SMNVEV (reference sequence). The ends lost 5 bases at V and 0 bases at J; junction bases unmatched: 7. CDR3 sequence (DNA): TGTGCCAGCAGTCCTGTGACAGGGCTAGCCAAAAACATTCAGTACTTC. Residues: CASSPVTGLAKNIQYF.

V gene TRBV5-6 combines with J gene TRBJ1-1; D perhaps matches TRBD1 (6 bases). The CDR3 loop spans 13 amino acids. Germline V gives CDR1 SGHDT, CDR2 YYEEEE. The ends were cut back, 4 bases at V and 9 bases at J, with 16 bases in the middle. This CDR3 is CASSPTGQLQAFF. As DNA, the CDR3 is TGTGCCAGCAGCCCTACAGGGCAACTCCAAGCTTTCTTT.

This chain uses TRBV7-9 with TRBJ2-3; 7 nucleotides line up with TRBD1. Unmatched junction bases numbered 8, after V lost 4 bases and J lost 4 bases. Germline assignment: CDR1 SEHNR and CDR2 FQNEAQ (reference sequence). There are 15 residues in the CDR3. The CDR3 DNA follows: TGTGCCAGCAGCTCACGACAGGGAAGCGCAGATACGCAGTATTTT. It translates to CASSSRQGSADTQYF.

The chain carries TRBV6-2 or TRBV6-3 and TRBJ1-1, with D possibly being TRBD1 (5 bases). This CDR3 region has 16 residues. Germline V CDR1 and CDR2: MNHEY, SVGEGT. The V gene lost 4 bases and the J gene lost 6 bases, with 21 bases spanning the gap. The CDR3 nucleotides are TGTGCCAGCAGTTCCTGGACGGGCCCGGGGGTCGCTGAAGCTTTCTTT. Translation gives CASSSWTGPGVAEAFF.

V gene TRBV27 combines with J gene TRBJ1-6, with D possibly being TRBD1 (5 bases). Per germline, CDR1 MNHEY and CDR2 SMNVEV (reference sequence). V was pared by 9 bases and J by 8 bases, with 14 bases between. CDR3 size: 13 residues. CDR3 DNA sequence: TGTGCCAGTTCTTTCAGGGAGGATTCACCCCTCCACTTT. This translates into CASSFREDSPLHF.

This rearrangement joins TRBV20-1 to TRBJ1-2, with D uncertain. The CDR3 spans 11 residues. Germline V gene lookup returns CDR1 DFQATT and CDR2 SNEGSKA (reference sequence). Deletions cut 2 bases from V and 4 bases from J, with 5 bases between. CDR3 DNA sequence: TGCAGTGCTAGAAGTGTCTATGGCTACACCTTC. Translated: CSARSVYGYTF.

The V gene is TRBV13, the J gene TRBJ2-1; D uncertain. The CDR3 has 14 amino acids. Trimming took 7 bases from V and 0 from J, leaving 10 bases between them. Germline lookup yields CDR1 PRHDT and CDR2 FYEKMQ (reference sequence). CDR3 sequence: CASNDGRSYNEQFF. In DNA form, the CDR3 reads TGTGCCAGCAACGACGGGCGCTCCTACAATGAGCAGTTCTTC.

The chain is built from TRBV7-2 and TRBJ1-4; D remains unclear. This CDR3 has 14 residues. The germline V gene has CDR1 SGHTA and CDR2 FQGNSA. Trimming left V 5 bases short and J 0 bases short, with 7 bases between. In nucleotides, the CDR3 is TGTGCCAGCAGCCCCCGGGCAACTAATGAAAAACTGTTTTTT. Protein sequence: CASSPRATNEKLFF.

In this sample, this clone turned up once. The chain uses TRBV3-1 (or the pseudogene TRBV3-2) and TRBJ2-6, with D unclear. The CDR3 totals 16 residues. V was trimmed by 3 bases and J by 4 bases, leaving 13 bases between them. The germline CDR1 and CDR2 sequences are LGHDT and YNNKEL (reference sequence). Here the CDR3 reads CASSHPTLTGANVLTF. CDR3 nucleotide sequence: TGTGCCAGCAGCCATCCTACACTCACCGGGGCCAACGTCCTGACTTTC.